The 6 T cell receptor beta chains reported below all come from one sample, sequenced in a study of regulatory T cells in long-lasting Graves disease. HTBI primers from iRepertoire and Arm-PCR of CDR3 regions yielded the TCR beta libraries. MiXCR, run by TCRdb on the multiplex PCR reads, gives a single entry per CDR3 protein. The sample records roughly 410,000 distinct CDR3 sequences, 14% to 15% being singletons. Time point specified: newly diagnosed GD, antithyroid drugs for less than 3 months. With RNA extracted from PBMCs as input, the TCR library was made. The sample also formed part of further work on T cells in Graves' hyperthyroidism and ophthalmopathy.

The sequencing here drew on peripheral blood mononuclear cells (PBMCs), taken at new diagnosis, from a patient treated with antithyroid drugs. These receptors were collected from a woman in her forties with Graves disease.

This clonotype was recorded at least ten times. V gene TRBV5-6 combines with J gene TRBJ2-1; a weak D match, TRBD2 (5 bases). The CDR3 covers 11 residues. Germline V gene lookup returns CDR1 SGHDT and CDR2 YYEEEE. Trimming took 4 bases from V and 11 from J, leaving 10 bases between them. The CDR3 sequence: CASSTGIQQFF. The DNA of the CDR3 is TGTGCCAGCAGCACCGGGATCCAGCAGTTCTTC.

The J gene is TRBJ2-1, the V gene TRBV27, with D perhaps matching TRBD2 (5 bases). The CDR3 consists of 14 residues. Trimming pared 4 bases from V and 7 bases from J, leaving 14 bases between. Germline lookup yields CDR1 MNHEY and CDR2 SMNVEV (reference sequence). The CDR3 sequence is CASSSDSPGNEQFF. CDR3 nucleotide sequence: TGTGCCAGCAGTTCGGACTCCCCGGGAAATGAGCAGTTCTTC.

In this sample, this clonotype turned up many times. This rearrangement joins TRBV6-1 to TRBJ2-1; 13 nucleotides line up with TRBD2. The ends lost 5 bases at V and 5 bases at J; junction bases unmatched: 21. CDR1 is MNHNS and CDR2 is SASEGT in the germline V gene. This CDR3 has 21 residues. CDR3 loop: CASSKLRGLWTSGRSNNEQFF. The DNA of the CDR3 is TGTGCCAGCAGTAAGTTAAGGGGACTATGGACTAGCGGGAGATCGAACAATGAGCAGTTCTTC.

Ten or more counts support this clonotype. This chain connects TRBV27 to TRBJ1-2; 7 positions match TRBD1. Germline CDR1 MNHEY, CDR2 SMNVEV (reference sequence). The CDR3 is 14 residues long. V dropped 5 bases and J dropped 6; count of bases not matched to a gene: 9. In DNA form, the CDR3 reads TGTGCCAGCAGTCCCCACACGACAGGGAATGGCTACACCTTC. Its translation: CASSPHTTGNGYTF.

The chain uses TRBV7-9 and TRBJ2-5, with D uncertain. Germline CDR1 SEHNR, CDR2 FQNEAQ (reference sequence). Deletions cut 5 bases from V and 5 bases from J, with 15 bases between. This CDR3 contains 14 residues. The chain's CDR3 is CASSLSTIPETQYF. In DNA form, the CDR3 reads TGTGCCAGCAGCCTTAGTACTATCCCTGAGACCCAGTACTTC. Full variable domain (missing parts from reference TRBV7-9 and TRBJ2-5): DTGVSQNPRHKITKRGQNVTFRCDPISEHNRLYWYRQTLGQGPEFLTYFQNEAQLEKSRLLSDRFSAERPKGSFSTLEIQRTEQGDSAMYLCASSLSTIPETQYFGPGTRLLVL.

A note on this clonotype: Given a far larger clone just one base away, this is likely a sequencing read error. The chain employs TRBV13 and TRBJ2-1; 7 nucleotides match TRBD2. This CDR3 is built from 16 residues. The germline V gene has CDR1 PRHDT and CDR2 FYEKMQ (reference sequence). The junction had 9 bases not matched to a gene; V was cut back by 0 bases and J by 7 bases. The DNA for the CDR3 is TGTGCCAGCAGCTTAGGGCCGGCGGGAGAGCGGAATGAGCAGTTCTTC. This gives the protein CASSLGPAGERNEQFF.